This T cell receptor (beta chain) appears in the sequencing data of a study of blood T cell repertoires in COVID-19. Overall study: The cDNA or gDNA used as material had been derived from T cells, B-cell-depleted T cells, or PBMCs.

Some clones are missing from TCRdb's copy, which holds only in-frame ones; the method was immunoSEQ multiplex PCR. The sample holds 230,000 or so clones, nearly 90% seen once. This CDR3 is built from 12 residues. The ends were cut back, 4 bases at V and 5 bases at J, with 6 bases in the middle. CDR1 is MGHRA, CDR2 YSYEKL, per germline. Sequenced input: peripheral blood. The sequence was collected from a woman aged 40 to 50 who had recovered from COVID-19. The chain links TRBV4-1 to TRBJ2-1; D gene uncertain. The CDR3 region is CASSPNNNEQFF. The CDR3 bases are TGCGCCAGCAGCCCCAACAACAATGAGCAGTTCTTC.